This passage covers 19 T cell receptor beta chains from one sample sequenced in a study of PD-L1 blockade in urothelial cancer. Clones were read by immunoSEQ multiplex PCR, and TCRdb kept only the in-frame ones, dropping some. Of around 70,000 clones listed, around four fifths are singletons. This specimen consisted of PBMCs, obtained around atezolizumab (anti-PD-L1) treatment. The receptors were sampled from a man between 65 and 85 years old with urothelial cancer.

The V call is TRBV5-1, the J call TRBJ2-1, with a weak D call TRBD2 (5 bases). This CDR3 comprises 15 residues. V lost 3 bases, J lost 4 bases, and 14 bases lay in between. CDR1 and CDR2 from the germline V gene are SGHRS and YFSETQ. The chain's CDR3 is CASSSGLGKYNEQFF. For the CDR3, the DNA is TGCGCCAGCAGCTCCGGACTGGGGAAATACAATGAGCAGTTCTTC.

The V gene is TRBV7-9, the J gene TRBJ1-5; no clear D. This CDR3 comprises 16 residues. Trimming took off 1 base at V and 2 bases at J, with 12 bases between the two ends. Germline V lookup: CDR1 SEHNR, CDR2 FQNEAQ (reference sequence). CDR3 region: CASSLDSRRGNQPQHF. The CDR3 DNA is TGTGCCAGCAGCTTAGATTCGAGGAGGGGCAATCAGCCCCAGCATTTT.

This clone was seen only once. The J gene is TRBJ1-1, the V gene TRBV10-2; TRBD1 agrees at 7 bases. CDR1 and CDR2 from the germline V gene are WSHSY and SAAADI. The CDR3 extends over 15 amino acids. The V and J ends lost 2 bases and 1 base, in that order; junction bases with no gene match: 4. CDR3 nucleotides: TGCGCCAGCAGTGAGAGACAGGGATGGAACACTGAAGCTTTCTTT. The encoded protein is CASSERQGWNTEAFF.

This chain links TRBV28 with TRBJ2-7; 9 bases align to TRBD1. The CDR3 length is 15 residues. Germline V gene data show CDR1 as MDHEN and CDR2 as SYDVKM. Trimming cost V 3 bases and J 5 bases; bases outside gene matches: 8. The CDR3 is CASSLRDRVRNEQYF. The CDR3, as DNA: TGTGCCAGCAGTTTGAGGGACAGGGTCAGGAACGAGCAGTACTTC.

The count of this clone is one. The chain links TRBV19 to TRBJ2-2; D is ambiguous. Germline V lookup: CDR1 LNHDA, CDR2 SQIVND (reference sequence). V gave up 7 bases and J gave up 0 bases, with 9 bases separating them. The CDR3 is made up of 14 amino acids. The CDR3 nucleotides read TGTGCCAGTAAAAGCCCCACGAACACCGGGGAGCTGTTTTTT. It is translated as CASKSPTNTGELFF.

This chain links TRBV5-8 with TRBJ2-2; the D is unclear. V was trimmed by 2 bases and J by 1 base, leaving 18 bases between them. Germline assignment: CDR1 SGHTS and CDR2 YDEGEE. The CDR3 is 18 amino acids. CDR3 residues: CASSLIALASVNTGELFF. DNA for the CDR3: TGTGCCAGCAGCTTAATTGCTTTGGCCAGCGTGAACACCGGGGAGCTGTTTTTT.

The J gene is TRBJ2-7, the V gene TRBV9; 10 nucleotides agree with TRBD1. Germline values: CDR1 SGDLS, CDR2 YYNGEE. V dropped 0 bases and J dropped 3; count of bases not matched to a gene: 3. CDR3 length: 15 amino acids. The chain's CDR3 is CASSVGDRGNYEQYF. The CDR3 nucleotides are TGTGCCAGCAGCGTAGGGGACAGGGGTAACTACGAGCAGTACTTC.

The chain combines TRBV5-4 with TRBJ2-7; TRBD2 aligns across 12 bases. CDR3 length: 15 amino acids. The germline gives CDR1 SGHNT, CDR2 YYREEE (reference sequence). Trimming took 6 bases from V and 6 from J; bases not matched to a gene: 10. The CDR3 DNA reads as TGTGCCAGCAACACCGGACTAGCGGGACGTTCCGAGCAGTACTTC. Encoded protein: CASNTGLAGRSEQYF.

The chain links TRBV5-1 to TRBJ2-7; 8 bases match TRBD1. The CDR3 length is 14 residues. V lost 5 bases, J lost 2 bases, and 6 bases stayed unmatched. Per the germline V gene, CDR1 is SGHRS and CDR2 is YFSETQ. The CDR3 DNA sequence: TGCGCCAGCAGGAGGGTACAGGGGGCCTACGAGCAGTACTTC. This gives the protein CASRRVQGAYEQYF.

The chain has TRBV27 and TRBJ2-1, with 13 positions matching TRBD2. The V and J ends lost 5 bases and 10 bases, in that order; junction bases with no gene match: 8. CDR3 length: 15 residues. Germline assignment: CDR1 MNHEY and CDR2 SMNVEV (reference sequence). The CDR3 is CASSPGTSGTREQFF. CDR3 coding DNA: TGTGCCAGCAGTCCAGGGACTAGCGGGACACGGGAGCAGTTCTTC.

This clone occurred once. The gene calls are TRBV6-1 and TRBJ2-7; D is possibly TRBD2 (6 bases). Per the germline V gene, CDR1 is MNHNS and CDR2 is SASEGT. This CDR3 has 16 amino acids. Trimming took 4 bases from V and 6 from J, leaving 22 bases between them. The CDR3 loop reads CASSGLGGTVLGEQYF. The CDR3 DNA sequence: TGTGCCAGCAGTGGACTAGGCGGGACGGTCCTAGGCGAGCAGTACTTC.

The chain is built from TRBV19 and TRBJ2-7; D may be TRBD1 (6 bases). The CDR3 is made up of 15 amino acids. Trimming cost V 6 bases and J 1 base, with 16 bases left between them. CDR1 is LNHDA and CDR2 is SQIVND in the germline V gene (reference sequence). Here the CDR3 DNA reads TGTGCCAGTAGATCGGACAGCCGAGGGTCCTACGAGCAGTACTTC. It encodes CASRSDSRGSYEQYF.

The chain links TRBV5-1 to TRBJ2-7; 9 positions agree with TRBD2. V shed 0 bases, J shed 7 bases, and the junction held 8 bases outside the gene matches. The CDR3 sequence is 15 residues long. CDR1 is SGHRS, CDR2 YFSETQ, per germline. The CDR3 loop is CASSLVAGGPGEQYF. Written as DNA, the CDR3 is TGCGCCAGCAGCTTGGTGGCGGGAGGGCCGGGGGAGCAGTACTTC.

This chain connects TRBV7-9 to TRBJ2-5, with D possibly matching TRBD2 (5 bases). CDR3 length equals 13 residues. Germline V lookup: CDR1 SEHNR, CDR2 FQNEAQ (reference sequence). V shed 4 bases and J shed 4 bases, with 10 bases lying between them. CDR3 in amino acids: CASSSRVRETQYF. DNA of the CDR3: TGTGCCAGCAGCTCGCGGGTTCGAGAGACCCAGTACTTC. The variable domain in full, with the rest retrieved from reference TRBV7-9 and TRBJ2-5, is DTGVSQNPRHKITKRGQNVTFRCDPISEHNRLYWYRQTLGQGPEFLTYFQNEAQLEKSRLLSDRFSAERPKGSFSTLEIQRTEQGDSAMYLCASSSRVRETQYFGPGTRLLVL.

V usage is TRBV19 and J usage is TRBJ2-1, with 15 bases matching TRBD2. CDR3 size: 17 residues. V lost 6 bases to trimming and J lost 4 bases; unmatched junction nucleotides: 7. The germline CDR1 and CDR2 sequences are LNHDA and SQIVND (reference sequence). The CDR3 nucleotides are TGTGCCAGTAGGACGTCCGGGACTAGCGGGAGGTACAATGAGCAGTTCTTC. Translated, it gives CASRTSGTSGRYNEQFF.

The genes are TRBV4-1 and TRBJ2-3; no clear D gene. The CDR3 covers 17 residues. Germline CDR1 and CDR2: MGHRA and YSYEKL. V was cut by 0 bases and J by 0 bases, with 13 bases left in between. DNA for the CDR3: TGCGCCAGCAGCCAAGAAACCGAGTCATCAAGCACAGATACGCAGTATTTT. Translating it yields CASSQETESSSTDTQYF.

The chain employs TRBV4-1 and TRBJ2-3; 8 bases map to TRBD1. Germline trimming cut 4 bases from V and 0 bases from J; bases unmatched to any gene: 3. This CDR3 has 15 amino acids. CDR1 and CDR2 from the germline V gene are MGHRA and YSYEKL. This chain's CDR3 is CASSPWTGSTDTQYF. The DNA for the CDR3 is TGCGCCAGCAGCCCTTGGACAGGGAGCACAGATACGCAGTATTTT.

The chain uses TRBV11-3 and TRBJ1-2; no firm D call. Germline loops: CDR1 SGHNT, CDR2 YENEEA. Trimming shortened V by 1 base and J by 2 bases, and 8 bases separated the two germline ends. The CDR3 covers 14 residues. The CDR3 loop is CASSLGTRNYGYTF. CDR3 DNA: TGTGCCAGCAGCTTAGGAACCCGGAACTATGGCTACACCTTC. Looking up the rest from reference TRBV11-3 and TRBJ1-2 gives the full variable domain: EAGVVQSPRYKIIEKKQPVAFWCNPISGHNTLYWYLQNLGQGPELLIRYENEEAVDDSQLPKDRFSAERLKGVDSTLKIQPAELGDSAVYLCASSLGTRNYGYTFGSGTRLTVV.

This clone was seen a single time. The chain couples TRBV19 to TRBJ1-4; 8 bases fit TRBD1. V dropped 5 bases and J dropped 7; count of bases not matched to a gene: 9. The CDR3 spans 15 residues. Per germline, CDR1 LNHDA and CDR2 SQIVND (reference sequence). CDR3 amino acids: CASSLRQGRGEKLFF. The CDR3 bases are TGTGCCAGTAGTCTCCGACAGGGGAGGGGTGAAAAACTGTTTTTT.